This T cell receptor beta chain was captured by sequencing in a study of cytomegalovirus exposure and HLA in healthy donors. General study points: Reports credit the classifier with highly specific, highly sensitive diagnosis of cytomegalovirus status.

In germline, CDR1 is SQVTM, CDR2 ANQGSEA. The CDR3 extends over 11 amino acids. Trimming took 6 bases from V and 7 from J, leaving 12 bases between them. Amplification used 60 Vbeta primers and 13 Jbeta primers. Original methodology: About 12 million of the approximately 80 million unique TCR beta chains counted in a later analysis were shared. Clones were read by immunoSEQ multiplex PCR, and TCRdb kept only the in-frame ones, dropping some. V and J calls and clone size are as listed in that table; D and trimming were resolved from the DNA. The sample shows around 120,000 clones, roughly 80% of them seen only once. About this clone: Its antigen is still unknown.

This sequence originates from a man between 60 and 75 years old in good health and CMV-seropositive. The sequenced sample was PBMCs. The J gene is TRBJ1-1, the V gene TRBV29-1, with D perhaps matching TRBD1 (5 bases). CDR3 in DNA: TGCAGCGTCCTCCGGGGGGGTGAAGCTTTCTTT. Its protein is CSVLRGGEAFF.